The entry that follows covers one T cell receptor (beta chain) sequence. Each CDR3 protein is one row after TCRdb ran MiXCR on the 5' RACE reads. The table lists around 550,000 distinct CDR3 sequences, roughly 19% of them singletons, with roughly 13% in the top ten. The sample comes from a study of T cells after yellow fever vaccination. Across the study: SMART-Seq v4 Ultra Low Input prepared the low-cell-number fractions.

V was clipped by 0 bases and J by 10 bases, with 10 bases between them. The CDR3 runs 13 residues. CDR1 GTSNPN and CDR2 SVGIG come from the germline V gene (reference sequence). The chain is built from TRBV30 and TRBJ1-6; tentatively, D is TRBD1 (6 bases). The receptor was derived from a young man who received the YFV17D yellow fever vaccine. The source was PBMCs, collected 15 days after the yellow fever booster vaccination. The CDR3 DNA reads TGTGCCTGGAGTGTACAGGGTCGGTCACCCCTCCACTTT. Translation: CAWSVQGRSPLHF. Full variable domain (missing parts from reference TRBV30 and TRBJ1-6): SQTIHQWPATLVQPVGSPLSLECTVEGTSNPNLYWYRQAAGRGLQLLFYSVGIGQISSEVPQNLSASRPQDRQFILSSKKLLLSDSGFYLCAWSVQGRSPLHFGNGTRLTVT.